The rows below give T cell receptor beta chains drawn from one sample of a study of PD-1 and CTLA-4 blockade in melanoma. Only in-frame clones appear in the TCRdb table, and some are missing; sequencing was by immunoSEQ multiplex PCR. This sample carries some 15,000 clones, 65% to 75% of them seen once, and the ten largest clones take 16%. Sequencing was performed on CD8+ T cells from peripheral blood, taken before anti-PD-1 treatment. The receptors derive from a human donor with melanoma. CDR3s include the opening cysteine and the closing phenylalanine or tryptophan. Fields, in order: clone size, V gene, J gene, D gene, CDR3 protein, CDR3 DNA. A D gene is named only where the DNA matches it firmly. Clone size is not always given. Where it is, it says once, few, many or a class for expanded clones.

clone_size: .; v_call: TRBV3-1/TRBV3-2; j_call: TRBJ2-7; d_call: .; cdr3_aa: CASSQGGMSFGQFYEQYF; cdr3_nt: TGTGCCAGCAGCCAAGGAGGAATGTCTTTTGGGCAGTTCTACGAGCAGTACTTC
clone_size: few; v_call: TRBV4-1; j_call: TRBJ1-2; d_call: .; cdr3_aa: CASSRGAELENYGYTF; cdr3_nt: TGCGCCAGCAGCCGCGGGGCGGAATTAGAGAACTATGGCTACACCTTC
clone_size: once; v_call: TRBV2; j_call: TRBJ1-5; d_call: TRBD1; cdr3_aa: CASSDRGTQPQHF; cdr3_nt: TGTGCCAGCAGTGACAGGGGGACCCAGCCCCAGCATTTT
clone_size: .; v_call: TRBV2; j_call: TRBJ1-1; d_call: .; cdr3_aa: CASKRGLGNTEAFF; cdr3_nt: TGTGCCAGCAAAAGGGGGTTGGGTAACACTGAAGCTTTCTTT
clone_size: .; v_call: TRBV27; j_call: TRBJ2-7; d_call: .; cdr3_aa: CASSSFRPTEQYF; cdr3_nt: TGTGCCAGCAGTTCTTTTCGACCTACCGAGCAGTACTTC
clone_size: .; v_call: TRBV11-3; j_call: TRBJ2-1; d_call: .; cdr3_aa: CASSVGERSYNEQFF; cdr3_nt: TGTGCCAGCAGCGTAGGTGAGCGGTCCTACAATGAGCAGTTCTTC
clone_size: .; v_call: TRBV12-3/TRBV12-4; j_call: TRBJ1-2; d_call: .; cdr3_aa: CASSPSSYGYTF; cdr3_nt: TGTGCCAGCAGTCCCTCTAGCTATGGCTACACCTTC
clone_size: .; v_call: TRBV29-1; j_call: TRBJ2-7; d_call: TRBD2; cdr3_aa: CSVRAGAAYEQYF; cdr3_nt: TGCAGCGTGAGAGCGGGGGCGGCCTACGAGCAGTACTTC
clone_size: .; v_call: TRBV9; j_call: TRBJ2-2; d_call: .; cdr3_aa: CASSVGTSNAGELFF; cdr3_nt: TGTGCCAGCAGCGTAGGGACTTCGAACGCCGGGGAGCTGTTTTTT
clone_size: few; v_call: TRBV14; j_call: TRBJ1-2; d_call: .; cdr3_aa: CASSPTRGGYTF; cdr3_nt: TGTGCCAGCAGCCCGACCAGAGGTGGCTACACCTTC
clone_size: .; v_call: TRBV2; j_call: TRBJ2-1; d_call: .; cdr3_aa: CASSEWERPKEDEQFF; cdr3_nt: TGTGCCAGCAGTGAATGGGAGCGCCCCAAGGAGGATGAGCAGTTCTTC
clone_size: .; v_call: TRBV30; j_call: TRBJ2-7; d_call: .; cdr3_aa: CAWRLSYEQYF; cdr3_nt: TGTGCCTGGAGACTTTCCTACGAGCAGTACTTC
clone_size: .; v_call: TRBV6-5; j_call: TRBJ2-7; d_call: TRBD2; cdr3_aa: CASRGLAGVHYEQYF; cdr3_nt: TGTGCCAGCAGGGGACTAGCGGGGGTTCACTACGAGCAGTACTTC
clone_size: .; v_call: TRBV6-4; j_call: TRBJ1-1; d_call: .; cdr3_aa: CASSDSLANTEAFF; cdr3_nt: TGTGCCAGCAGTGACTCGCTAGCGAACACTGAAGCTTTCTTT
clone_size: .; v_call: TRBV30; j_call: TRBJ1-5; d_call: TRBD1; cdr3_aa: CAWSVGTASNQPQHF; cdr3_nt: TGTGCCTGGAGTGTGGGGACAGCTAGCAATCAGCCCCAGCATTTT
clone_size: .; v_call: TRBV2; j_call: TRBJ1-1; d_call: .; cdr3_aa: CASTRGRTEAFF; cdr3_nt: TGTGCCAGCACGAGGGGCCGCACTGAAGCTTTCTTT
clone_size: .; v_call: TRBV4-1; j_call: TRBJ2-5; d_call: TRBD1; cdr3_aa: CASSQGQGVAETQYF; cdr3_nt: TGCGCCAGCAGCCAAGGACAGGGGGTAGCGGAGACCCAGTACTTC
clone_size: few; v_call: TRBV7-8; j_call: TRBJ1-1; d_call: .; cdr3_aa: CASSLARQSGTEAFF; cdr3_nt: TGTGCCAGCAGCTTAGCGCGGCAGTCGGGCACTGAAGCTTTCTTT
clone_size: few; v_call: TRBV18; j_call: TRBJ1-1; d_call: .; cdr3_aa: CASSPPTGDPKAFF; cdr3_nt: TGTGCCAGCTCACCACCAACTGGCGACCCTAAAGCTTTCTTT
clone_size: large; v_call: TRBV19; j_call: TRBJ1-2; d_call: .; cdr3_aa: CASSMRGAHLGYTF; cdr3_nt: TGTGCCAGTAGTATGAGGGGGGCGCATCTTGGCTACACCTTC
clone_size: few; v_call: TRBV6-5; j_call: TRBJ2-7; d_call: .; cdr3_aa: CASSYDSTYEQYF; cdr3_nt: TGTGCCAGCAGTTACGACAGCACCTACGAGCAGTACTTC
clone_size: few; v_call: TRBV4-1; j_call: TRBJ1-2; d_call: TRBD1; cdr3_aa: CASSPLGQNYGYTF; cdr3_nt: TGCGCCAGCAGCCCCCTGGGACAGAACTATGGCTACACCTTC
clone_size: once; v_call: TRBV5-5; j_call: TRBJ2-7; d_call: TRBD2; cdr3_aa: CASSLASGGTYEQYF; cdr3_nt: TGTGCCAGCAGCTTGGCTAGCGGGGGCACCTACGAGCAGTACTTC
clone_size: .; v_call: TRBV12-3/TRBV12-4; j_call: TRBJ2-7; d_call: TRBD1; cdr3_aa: CASSERDSEQYF; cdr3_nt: TGTGCCAGCAGTGAACGGGACAGCGAGCAGTACTTC
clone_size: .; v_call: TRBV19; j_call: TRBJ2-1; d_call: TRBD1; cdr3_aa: CASSTTDRAPLDEQFF; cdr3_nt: TGTGCCAGTAGTACGACCGACAGGGCCCCCTTGGATGAGCAGTTCTTC
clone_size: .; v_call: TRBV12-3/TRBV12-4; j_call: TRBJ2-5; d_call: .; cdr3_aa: CASSFSGQETQYF; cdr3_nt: TGTGCCAGCAGTTTCAGCGGCCAAGAGACCCAGTACTTC
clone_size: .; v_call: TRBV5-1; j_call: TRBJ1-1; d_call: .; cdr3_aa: CASRPTANTEAFF; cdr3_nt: TGCGCCAGCAGACCCACTGCTAACACTGAAGCTTTCTTT
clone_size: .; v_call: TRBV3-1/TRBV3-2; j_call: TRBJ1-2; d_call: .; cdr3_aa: CASSQDTTVYGYTF; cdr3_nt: TGTGCCAGCAGCCAAGATACCACGGTTTATGGCTACACCTTC
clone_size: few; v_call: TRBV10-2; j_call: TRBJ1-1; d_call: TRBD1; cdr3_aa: CATLRRGRLITEAFF; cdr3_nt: TGCGCCACCTTAAGGAGGGGGCGACTGATAACTGAAGCTTTCTTT
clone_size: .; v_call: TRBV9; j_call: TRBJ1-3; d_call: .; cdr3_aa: CASSVGADTISGNTIYF; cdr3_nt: TGTGCCAGCAGCGTAGGGGCAGACACAATCTCTGGAAACACCATATATTTT
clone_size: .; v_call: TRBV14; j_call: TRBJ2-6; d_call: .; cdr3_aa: CASSQDGSSGANVLTF; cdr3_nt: TGTGCCAGCAGCCAAGATGGCAGCTCTGGGGCCAACGTCCTGACTTTC
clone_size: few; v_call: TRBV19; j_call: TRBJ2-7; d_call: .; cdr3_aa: CASSLGPSPRSYEQYF; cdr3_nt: TGTGCCAGTTCCCTAGGGCCCTCGCCGCGCTCCTACGAGCAGTACTTC
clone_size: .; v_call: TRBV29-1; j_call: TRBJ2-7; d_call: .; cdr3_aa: CSVEDPGTHSYEQYF; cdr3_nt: TGCAGCGTTGAAGATCCGGGGACGCATTCCTACGAGCAGTACTTC
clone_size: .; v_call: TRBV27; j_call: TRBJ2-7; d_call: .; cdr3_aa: CASSLIQAHYEQYF; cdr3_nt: TGTGCCAGCAGTTTGATACAGGCACACTACGAGCAGTACTTC